Presented here are 4 T cell receptor beta chains from one specimen sequenced in a study of T cell repertoires in cytomegalovirus infection. Via MiXCR, TCRdb re-called the reads, giving one row per CDR3 protein. This table has roughly 500,000 distinct CDR3 sequences, roughly a third appearing once. Their specific antigens are unknown. Here the sequenced sample was cultured PBMCs, taken from culture after CMV antigen stimulation. These TCRs come from a human donor in good health (CMV status not recorded). Some clones in this sample may be carry-over from other donors' samples.

This clonotype has more than one count but fewer than ten. The chain links TRBV20-1 to TRBJ2-3; TRBD2 aligns across 13 bases. Looked up from germline, CDR1 is DFQATT and CDR2 is SNEGSKA (reference sequence). Trimming cost V 3 bases and J 2 bases; bases outside gene matches: 5. The CDR3 has 16 amino acids. The chain's CDR3 is CSASGTSGAHTDTQYF. CDR3 nucleotide sequence: TGCAGTGCTAGCGGGACTAGCGGGGCCCACACAGATACGCAGTATTTT.

This clonotype has a count of ten or more. The V gene is TRBV7-2, the J gene TRBJ2-5; 7 nucleotides agree with TRBD1. Germline values: CDR1 SGHTA, CDR2 FQGNSA. V trimming: 5 bases; J trimming: 13 bases; junction bases outside the gene matches: 28. The CDR3 covers 18 residues. CDR3: CASSPSWTGAQIAQFRYF. The DNA for the CDR3 is TGTGCCAGCAGCCCCTCGTGGACAGGAGCCCAAATAGCGCAATTTCGGTACTTC.

This clonotype was observed a few times. The chain carries TRBV6-6 and TRBJ2-7, with D hard to call. Per the germline V gene, CDR1 is MNHNY and CDR2 is SVGAGI (reference sequence). Between the trimmed V and J ends, which lost 1 base and 7 bases, there was a span of 5 bases. This CDR3 region has 11 residues. The CDR3 sequence is CASSYLGEQYF. The CDR3 coding sequence is TGTGCCAGCAGTTACTTAGGGGAGCAGTACTTC.

This chain's CDR3 is CASTQPGVRQPQHF. CDR3 DNA sequence: TGTGCCAGTACCCAGCCAGGGGTCCGGCAGCCCCAGCATTTT. This sequence joins TRBV19 and TRBJ1-5; a weak D match, TRBD1 (6 bases). The CDR3 has 14 amino acids. V lost 7 bases and J lost 7, with 17 bases in between. Germline CDR1 is LNHDA and CDR2 is SQIVND (reference sequence).